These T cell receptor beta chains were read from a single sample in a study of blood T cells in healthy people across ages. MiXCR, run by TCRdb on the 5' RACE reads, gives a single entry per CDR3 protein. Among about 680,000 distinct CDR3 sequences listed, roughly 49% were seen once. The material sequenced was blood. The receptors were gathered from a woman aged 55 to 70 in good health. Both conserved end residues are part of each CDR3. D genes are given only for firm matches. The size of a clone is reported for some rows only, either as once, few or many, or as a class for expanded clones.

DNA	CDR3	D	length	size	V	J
TGTGCCAGCAGTCCAACCGACAGAAACATTCAGTACTTC	CASSPTDRNIQYF	-	13	once	TRBV6-5	TRBJ2-4
TGTGCCAGCAGCCAAGGTTCCCCAGGAGGCTATAATTCACCCCTCCACTTT	CASSQGSPGGYNSPLHF	-	17	-	TRBV3-1	TRBJ1-6
TGTGCCTGGAGCATCGGACCCAAAGGGGGCTACACCTTC	CAWSIGPKGGYTF	-	13	-	TRBV30	TRBJ1-2
TGTGCCAGCAGTTCCAGCAATCAAGAGACCCAGTACTTC	CASSSSNQETQYF	-	13	many	TRBV12-3/TRBV12-4	TRBJ2-5
TGTGCCAGCAGTTTATGCCAAGGGGAGGGGTGCAATCAGCCCCAGCATTTT	CASSLCQGEGCNQPQHF	-	17	-	TRBV28	TRBJ1-5
TGCAGTGCGAATCGGGGCAGGGCGCAGGGAAAACTGTTTTTT	CSANRGRAQGKLFF	-	14	-	TRBV20-1	TRBJ1-4
TGTGCCACCAGCAGTGAAAAAACTCCGTACAATGAGCAGTTCTTC	CATSSEKTPYNEQFF	-	15	many	TRBV15	TRBJ2-1
TGTGCCTGGAGAAGGGCGAACGAGCAGTACTTC	CAWRRANEQYF	-	11	-	TRBV30	TRBJ2-7
TGTGCCAGCAGCAAAGAAGGACTTAATCAGCCCCAGCATTTT	CASSKEGLNQPQHF	-	14	few	TRBV21-1	TRBJ1-5
TGTGCCAGCAAGCCGGGAGGCTACACCTTC	CASKPGGYTF	-	10	-	TRBV28	TRBJ1-2
TGCAGTGCTAGTAACAGACCCCACAATGAGCAGTTCTTC	CSASNRPHNEQFF	-	13	-	TRBV20-1	TRBJ2-1
TGCGCCAGCTGTTTGAGACCCGGCGATGAGCAGTTCTTC	CASCLRPGDEQFF	-	13	-	TRBV5-1	TRBJ2-1